The sequence of this T cell receptor (beta chain) was determined in a study of blood T cell repertoires in COVID-19. Study information: Acute and convalescent COVID-19 specimens originated in the United States, Italy and Spain.

Trimming took off 4 bases at V and 5 bases at J, with 15 bases between the two ends. The germline V gene has CDR1 SNHLY and CDR2 FYNNEI. The CDR3 consists of 14 residues. The data were produced by immunoSEQ multiplex PCR, yet TCRdb's version contains in-frame clones alone and is incomplete. This table holds approximately 150,000 clones, around 90% found once. The sequenced material came from peripheral blood. The sequence came from a man between 65 and 85 years old with acute or convalescent COVID-19. The genes are TRBV2 and TRBJ2-7; tentative D call: TRBD2 (5 bases). CDR3 region: CASSVPGKVNEQYF. The CDR3 coding sequence is TGTGCCAGCAGTGTCCCGGGGAAGGTTAACGAGCAGTACTTC.